One and the same sample provided the 2 T cell receptor beta chains below, sequenced in a study of T cell responses to AZD1222 COVID-19 vaccine. The assay was immunoSEQ multiplex PCR, and TCRdb's table has in-frame clones only and misses some. The sample lists about 140,000 clones, approximately 84% seen once, with 4.1% in the top ten. The sequencing used peripheral blood, collected on day 0 of AZD1222 vaccination. These receptors were obtained from an adult in good health.

The sample holds one count of this clone. This chain uses TRBV6-5 with TRBJ2-7, with D possibly being TRBD1 (5 bases). The CDR3 sequence is 13 residues long. Germline V CDR1 and CDR2: MNHEY, SVGAGI. Trimming shortened V by 7 bases and J by 2 bases, and 12 bases separated the two germline ends. The CDR3 DNA reads as TGTGCCAGCAAACGTGACAGAGCCTACGAGCAGTACTTC. It codes for CASKRDRAYEQYF.

The chain uses TRBV6-6 and TRBJ2-7; no clear D gene. Germline loops: CDR1 MNHNY, CDR2 SVGAGI (reference sequence). V lost 5 bases, J lost 0 bases, and 11 bases lay in between. The CDR3 totals 14 residues. The CDR3 DNA reads as TGTGCCAGCAGTCGGGTCTGGGGCTCCTACGAGCAGTACTTC. Its protein is CASSRVWGSYEQYF.